The rows below give T cell receptor beta chains drawn from one sample of a study of blood T cell repertoires in COVID-19. Only in-frame clones appear in the TCRdb table, and some are missing; sequencing was by immunoSEQ multiplex PCR. Among 200,000 to 250,000 clones listed, about nine tenths were seen once. Sequencing was carried out using peripheral blood. These receptor sequences come from a man in his sixties who had recovered from COVID-19. Both conserved end residues are trimmed from each CDR3. The D gene is left open where the match is weak.

>TRBD1|TRBV15|TRBJ2-6
ATSRDRLQGVPSGANVLT
>TRBD1|TRBV6-5|TRBJ1-6
ASRPGQVNNSPLH
>NA|TRBV19|TRBJ1-5
ASCGWNQPQH
>NA|TRBV6-1|TRBJ2-3
ASSVFGSLPTDTQY
>TRBD2|TRBV6-5|TRBJ2-7
ASSYSSGSNSYEQY
>NA|TRBV6-5|TRBJ2-3
ASSYERFTDTQY
>TRBD2|TRBV4-2|TRBJ2-3
ASSQDVTSGRTDTQY
>TRBD1|TRBV19|TRBJ2-5
ASSPGQGFRETQY
>NA|TRBV6-1|TRBJ1-4
ASSEPSATNEKLF
>TRBD2|TRBV7-9|TRBJ2-1
ASSLALTSGGHNEQF
>NA|TRBV27|TRBJ2-5
ASSFGGGSTRTKETQY
>TRBD1|TRBV7-9|TRBJ1-2
ASSPPGQGFGYT
>TRBD1|TRBV11-2|TRBJ1-1
ASSLARQGASEAF
>TRBD1|TRBV2|TRBJ1-5
ASSGTGSNQPQH
>TRBD2|TRBV27|TRBJ2-2
ASSRTGTSGFGELF
>NA|TRBV7-2|TRBJ2-1
ASSLTRTPGNEQF
>NA|TRBV28|TRBJ2-1
ASSSRGYNEQF
>TRBD1|TRBV19|TRBJ2-7
ASSIRQGAYEQY
>NA|TRBV21-1|TRBJ1-6
ASSKGGEGDSPLH
>NA|TRBV6-5|TRBJ1-1
ASSYPGNTEAF
>NA|TRBV10-3|TRBJ2-1
AISPGQTSYNEQF
>NA|TRBV19|TRBJ2-7
ASSWRVGMYEQY
>TRBD1|TRBV25-1|TRBJ1-6
ASTADRGNSPLH
>TRBD1|TRBV6-6|TRBJ1-6
ASSLTGTNSPLH
>NA|TRBV7-9|TRBJ1-1
ASSARGGTEAF
>NA|TRBV19|TRBJ2-3
ASSTQDTDTQY
>NA|TRBV7-6|TRBJ2-7
ASSLAGTGTYEQY
>NA|TRBV7-3|TRBJ2-2
ARPKGDRLNTGELF
>TRBD1|TRBV18|TRBJ2-3
ASSPLPGQGSDTQY
>TRBD1|TRBV6-5|TRBJ1-1
ASSYHRGITEAF
>NA|TRBV6-1|TRBJ1-2
ASSEQVSRRGYT
>NA|TRBV6-6|TRBJ1-1
ASTRAGGYGEAF
>NA|TRBV28|TRBJ2-2
ASSGTPNTGELF
>NA|TRBV5-1|TRBJ1-6
ASSLVLNSPLH
>TRBD2|TRBV2|TRBJ2-1
ASSERFSGRGGNEQF
>TRBD2|TRBV2|TRBJ2-5
ASSIGLAGGPETQY
>TRBD1|TRBV2|TRBJ1-5
ASSADRGAWSNQPQH
>TRBD2|TRBV7-3|TRBJ2-2
ASSYRAGEIGGELF
>TRBD2|TRBV28|TRBJ2-7
ASSSSSGRREQY
>TRBD2|TRBV7-2|TRBJ2-7
ASSLRPTSGSYEQY